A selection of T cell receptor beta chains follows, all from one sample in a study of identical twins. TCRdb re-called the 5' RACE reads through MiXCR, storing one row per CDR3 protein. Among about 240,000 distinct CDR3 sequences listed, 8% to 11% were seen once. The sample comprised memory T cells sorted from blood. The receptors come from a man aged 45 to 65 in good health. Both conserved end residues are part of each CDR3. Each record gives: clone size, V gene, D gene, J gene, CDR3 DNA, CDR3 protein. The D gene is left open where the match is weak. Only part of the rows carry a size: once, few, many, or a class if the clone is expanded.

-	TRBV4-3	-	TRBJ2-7	TGCGCCAGCAGCCAAGATACTACCTACGAGCAGTACTTC	CASSQDTTYEQYF
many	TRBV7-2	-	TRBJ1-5	TGTGCCAGCAGCTTAGGATATCAGCCCCAGCATTTT	CASSLGYQPQHF
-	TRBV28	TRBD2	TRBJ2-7	TGTGCCAGCAGAAGTCTAGCGGCCTACGAGCAGTACTTC	CASRSLAAYEQYF
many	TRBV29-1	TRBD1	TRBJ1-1	TGCAGCGTTGGGGAAGGGGGCGTGAACACTGAAGCTTTCTTT	CSVGEGGVNTEAFF
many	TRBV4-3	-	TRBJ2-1	TGCGCCAGCAGCCAAGATTCACTAGCCGGGAATGAGCAGTTCTTC	CASSQDSLAGNEQFF
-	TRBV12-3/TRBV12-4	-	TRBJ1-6	TGTGCCAGCAGTTTCCAGGGGTCTAATTCACCCCTCCACTTT	CASSFQGSNSPLHF
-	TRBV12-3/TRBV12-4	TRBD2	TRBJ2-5	TGTGCCAGCAGTTCGGTGGGCGCGGGGGGCGTTTGGACCCAGTACTTC	CASSSVGAGGVWTQYF
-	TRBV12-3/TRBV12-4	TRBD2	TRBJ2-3	TGTGCCAGCAGTTTACCTAGCGGGGGGCAGGGAGATACGCAGTATTTT	CASSLPSGGQGDTQYF
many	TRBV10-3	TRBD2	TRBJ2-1	TGTGCCATCAGTGAGCGATCGGGACTAGCGGGATACAATGAGCAGTTCTTC	CAISERSGLAGYNEQFF
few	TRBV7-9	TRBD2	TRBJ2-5	TGTGCCAGCACCCAGGCGGGGGTTGAGACCCAGTACTTC	CASTQAGVETQYF
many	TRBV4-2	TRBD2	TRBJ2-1	TGTGCCAGCAGCCAAGGGACTAGCGGGGGGGCTAATGAGCAGTTCTTC	CASSQGTSGGANEQFF
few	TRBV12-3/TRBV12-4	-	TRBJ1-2	TGTGCCAGCAGTTCTGCCCCCGGCAAGGGGGTCTATGGCTACACCTTC	CASSSAPGKGVYGYTF
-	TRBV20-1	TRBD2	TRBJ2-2	TGCAGTGCTAGAACCGGGGGGGCTTCCGGGGAGCTGTTTTTT	CSARTGGASGELFF
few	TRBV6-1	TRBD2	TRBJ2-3	TGTGCCAGCAGACCCGATGGGGGGGGGGATACAGATACGCAGTATTTT	CASRPDGGGDTDTQYF
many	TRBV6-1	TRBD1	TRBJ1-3	TGTGCCAGCGGGAAAGGACAGGGAAGTTTAAACACCATATATTTT	CASGKGQGSLNTIYF
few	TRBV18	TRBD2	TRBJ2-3	TGTGCCAGCTTACCAAGCCCTAGCGGGGTCAATACGCAGTATTTT	CASLPSPSGVNTQYF
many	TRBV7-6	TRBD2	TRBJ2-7	TGTGCCAGCAGCTATGGGACTAGCGGGGCCTACGAGCAGTACTTC	CASSYGTSGAYEQYF
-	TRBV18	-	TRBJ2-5	TGTGCCAGCTCACCACCAACGGGGTCAGAAGAGACCCAGTACTTC	CASSPPTGSEETQYF
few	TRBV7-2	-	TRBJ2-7	TGTGCCAGCAGCTTAGTGTGGTACGAGCAGTACTTC	CASSLVWYEQYF
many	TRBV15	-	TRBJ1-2	TGTGCCACCAGCAGAAGGGTTAACTATGGCTACACCTTC	CATSRRVNYGYTF
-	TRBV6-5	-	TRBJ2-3	TGTGCCAGCAGTTACGGTGGGTCGGGCACAGATACGCAGTATTTT	CASSYGGSGTDTQYF
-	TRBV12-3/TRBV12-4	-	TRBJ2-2	TGTGCCAGCAGTTCCGCAGGGTCCCACACCGCGGAGCTGTTTTTT	CASSSAGSHTAELFF
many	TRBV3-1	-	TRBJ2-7	TGTGCCAGCAGCCAAGATCCTTATACCTACGAGCAGTACTTC	CASSQDPYTYEQYF
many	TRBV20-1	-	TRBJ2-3	TGCAGTGCTAGAGGTGGAATAACCACTAGCACAGATACGCAGTATTTT	CSARGGITTSTDTQYF
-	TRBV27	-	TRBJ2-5	TGTGCCAGCAGTTTCCAGGGGCCCTCGGAGACCCAGTACTTC	CASSFQGPSETQYF
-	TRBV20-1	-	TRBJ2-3	TGCAGTGCTAGAGACGCGGGGGCCAGCGGTACGCAGTATTTT	CSARDAGASGTQYF
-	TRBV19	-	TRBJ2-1	TGTGCCAGTAGTATCTCGGCCCCTAATGAGCAGTTCTTC	CASSISAPNEQFF
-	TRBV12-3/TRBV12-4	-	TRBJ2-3	TGTGCCAGCAGCCTTAACAGGGATACGCAGTATTTT	CASSLNRDTQYF
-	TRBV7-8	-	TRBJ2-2	TGTGCCAGCAGGCTTACCGATCCGGGGACATTCGGGGAGCTGTTTTTT	CASRLTDPGTFGELFF
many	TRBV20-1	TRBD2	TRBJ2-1	TGCAGTGCTAGAGGGGGACTAGGGAATCGAAATGAGCAGTTCTTC	CSARGGLGNRNEQFF
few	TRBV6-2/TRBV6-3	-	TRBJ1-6	TGTGCCAGCAGCACTCCCGGCCGTAATTCACCCCTCCACTTT	CASSTPGRNSPLHF
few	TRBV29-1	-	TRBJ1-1	TGCAGCGTTGGAACAACGGACGGATTTAAAGGTGTTGAAGCTTTCTTT	CSVGTTDGFKGVEAFF
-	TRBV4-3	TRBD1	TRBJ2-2	TGCGCCAGCAGCCAAGCACCCCTCAACCAGGGGGCGAACACCGGGGAGCTGTTTTTT	CASSQAPLNQGANTGELFF
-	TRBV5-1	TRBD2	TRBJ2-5	TGCGCCAGCAGCTTGGTAGCTAGCGGGGGAACGTACCAAGAGACCCAGTACTTC	CASSLVASGGTYQETQYF
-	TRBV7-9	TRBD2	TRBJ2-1	TGTGCCAGCAGCTATCTAGCGGGAGGCTGGAGTGAGCAGTTCTTC	CASSYLAGGWSEQFF
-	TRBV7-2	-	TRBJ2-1	TGTGCCAGCAGCTGGGCGGGGAGCTCCTACAATGAGCAGTTCTTC	CASSWAGSSYNEQFF
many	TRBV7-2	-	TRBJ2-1	TGTGCCAGCAGCTCGCGACAGAGGATCAATGAGCAGTTCTTC	CASSSRQRINEQFF
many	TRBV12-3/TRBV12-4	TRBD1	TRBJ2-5	TGTGCCAGCAGTTTCGAGACAGGGGGAAAGACCCAGTACTTC	CASSFETGGKTQYF
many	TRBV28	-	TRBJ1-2	TGTGCCAGCAGAGCACAGGGTGGGGAGAACTATGGCTACACCTTC	CASRAQGGENYGYTF
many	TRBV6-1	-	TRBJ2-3	TGTGCCAGCAGTCCGGGATCTAGCACAGATACGCAGTATTTT	CASSPGSSTDTQYF
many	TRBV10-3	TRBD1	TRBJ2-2	TGTGCCATCAAAACCGAGGGGGCCACCGGGGAGCTGTTTTTT	CAIKTEGATGELFF
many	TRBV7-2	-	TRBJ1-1	TGTGCCAGCAGCTCCTACGAAGTGGGGGGACGGGGTGGCGCTTTCTTT	CASSSYEVGGRGGAFF
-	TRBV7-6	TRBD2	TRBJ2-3	TGTGCCAGCAGCTTAGCTAACGGGGGGGATACGCAGTATTTT	CASSLANGGDTQYF
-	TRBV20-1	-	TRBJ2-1	TGCAGTGCTAGCTCGGCGGCCCAGTCCCAGTTCTTC	CSASSAAQSQFF
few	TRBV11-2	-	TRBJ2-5	TGTGCCAGCAGTTTCGGGACATCTGAGGAGACCCAGTACTTC	CASSFGTSEETQYF
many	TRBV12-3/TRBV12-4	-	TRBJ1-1	TGTGCCAGCTCGCCTCTCGGGCACACTGAAGCTTTCTTT	CASSPLGHTEAFF
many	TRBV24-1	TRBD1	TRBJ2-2	TGTGCCACCAGCGACACAGGGGGCCGGACCGGGGAGCTGTTTTTT	CATSDTGGRTGELFF
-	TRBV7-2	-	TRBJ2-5	TGTGCCAGCAGCTTAGCGGGGAAGACCCAGTACTTC	CASSLAGKTQYF
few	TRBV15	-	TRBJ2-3	TGTGCCACCAGCAGAATATCGGATACGCAGTATTTT	CATSRISDTQYF
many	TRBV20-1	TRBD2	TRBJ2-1	TGCAGTGCTAGATTTGGGACTAGGGCCTACAATGAGCAGTTCTTC	CSARFGTRAYNEQFF
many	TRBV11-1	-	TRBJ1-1	TGTGCCAGCAGTTCAGGGACGGCCAACACTGAAGCTTTCTTT	CASSSGTANTEAFF
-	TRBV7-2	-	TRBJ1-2	TGTGCCAGCAGCTTAGTGGCCGCTGCAGGGTCTAACTATGGCTACACCTTC	CASSLVAAAGSNYGYTF
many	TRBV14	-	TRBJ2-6	TGTGCCAGCAGCAGGGGGGGACTTAGGTTCTCTGGGGCCAACGTCCTGACTTTC	CASSRGGLRFSGANVLTF
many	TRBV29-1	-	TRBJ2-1	TGCAGCGTTGACCATGGGGGCAATGAGCAGTTCTTC	CSVDHGGNEQFF
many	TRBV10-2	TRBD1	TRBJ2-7	TGCGCCAGCAGTGAAGGGACAGCCGTTTACGAGCAGTACTTC	CASSEGTAVYEQYF
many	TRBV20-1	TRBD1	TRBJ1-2	TGCAGTGCCGCCACCCGGGACAGGGGCGATGGCTACACCTTC	CSAATRDRGDGYTF